This paragraph reports one TCR beta chain. No antigen is known for it. It may be a read error: a sequence one base away is much more abundant. The CDR3 contains 14 residues. The data belong to a study of CD8 T cells in ankylosing spondylitis. Study results and limitations: Disease-linked clones were found to be CD8+ and relatively rare in peripheral blood. Researchers reportedly found disease-linked clones significantly enriched in matched ankylosing spondylitis synovial fluid. A motif of fewer than ten highly homologous TCR beta variants was seen as apparently characteristic of ankylosing spondylitis blood.

Making the TCR beta libraries involved quantitative 5'-RACE with molecular barcodes. TCRdb called the 5' RACE reads again in MiXCR, with one record for every CDR3 protein. The table has over 95,000 distinct CDR3 sequences, roughly 8.3% seen once; the top ten hold 8.5% to 10%. The clonotype was recovered from a male donor with ankylosing spondylitis or in good health (not recorded which). The chain joins TRBV12-3 or TRBV12-4 to TRBJ2-1; D possibly uses TRBD1 or TRBD2 (5 bases each). The specimen sequenced was blood, either unsorted or a sorted T cell fraction (not recorded which). DNA of the CDR3: TGTGCCGGCAGTTTCTCGGGGCGACGATATGAGCAGTTCTTC. Encoded protein: CAGSFSGRRYEQFF.